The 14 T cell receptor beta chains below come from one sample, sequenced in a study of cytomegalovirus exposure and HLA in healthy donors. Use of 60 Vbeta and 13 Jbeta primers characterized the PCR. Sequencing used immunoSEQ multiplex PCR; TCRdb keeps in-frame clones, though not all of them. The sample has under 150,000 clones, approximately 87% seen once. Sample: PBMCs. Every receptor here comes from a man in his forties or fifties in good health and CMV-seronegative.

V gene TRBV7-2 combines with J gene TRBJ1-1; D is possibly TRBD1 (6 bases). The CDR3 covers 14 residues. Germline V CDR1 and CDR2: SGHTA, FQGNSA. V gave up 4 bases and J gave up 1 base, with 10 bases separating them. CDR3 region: CASSYRVGNTEAFF. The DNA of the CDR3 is TGTGCCAGCAGCTACAGGGTTGGGAACACTGAAGCTTTCTTT.

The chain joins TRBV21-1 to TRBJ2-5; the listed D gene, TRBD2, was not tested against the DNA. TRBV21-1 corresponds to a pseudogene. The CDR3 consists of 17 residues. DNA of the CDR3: TGTGCCAGCAGCAAAGCTTTCGTAGCGGGAGCGGGAGAGACCCAGTACTTC. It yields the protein CASSKAFVAGAGETQYF.

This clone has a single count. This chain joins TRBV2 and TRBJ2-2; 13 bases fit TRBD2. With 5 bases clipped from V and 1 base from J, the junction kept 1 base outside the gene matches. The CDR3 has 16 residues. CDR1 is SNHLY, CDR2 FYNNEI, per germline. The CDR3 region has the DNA TGTGCCAGCAGTCGACTAGCGGGAGGGAACACCGGGGAGCTGTTTTTT. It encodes CASSRLAGGNTGELFF.

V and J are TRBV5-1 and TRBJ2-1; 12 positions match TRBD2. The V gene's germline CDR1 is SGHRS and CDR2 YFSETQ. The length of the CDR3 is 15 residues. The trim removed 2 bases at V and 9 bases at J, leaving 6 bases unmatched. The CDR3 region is CASSLPSGRACEQFF. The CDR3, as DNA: TGCGCCAGCAGCTTACCTAGCGGGAGGGCCTGTGAGCAGTTCTTC.

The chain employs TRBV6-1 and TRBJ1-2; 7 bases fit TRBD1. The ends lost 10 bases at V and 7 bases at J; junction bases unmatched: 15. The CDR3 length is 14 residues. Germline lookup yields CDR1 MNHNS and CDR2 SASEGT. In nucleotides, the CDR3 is TGTGCCACCAGCAGGGACAGCTATATAAGTGGCTACACCTTC. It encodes CATSRDSYISGYTF.

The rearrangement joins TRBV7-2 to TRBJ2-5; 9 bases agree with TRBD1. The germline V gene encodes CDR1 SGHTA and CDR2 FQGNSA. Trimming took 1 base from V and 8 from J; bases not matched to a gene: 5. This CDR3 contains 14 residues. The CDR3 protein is CASSLVRQGGTQYF. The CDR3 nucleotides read TGTGCCAGCAGCTTAGTCCGACAGGGGGGAACCCAGTACTTC. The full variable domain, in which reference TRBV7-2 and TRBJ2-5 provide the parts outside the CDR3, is GAGVSQSPSNKVTEKGKDVELRCDPISGHTALYWYRQSLGQGLEFLIYFQGNSAPDKSGLPSDRFSAERTGGSVSTLTIQRTQQEDSAVYLCASSLVRQGGTQYFGPGTRLLVL.

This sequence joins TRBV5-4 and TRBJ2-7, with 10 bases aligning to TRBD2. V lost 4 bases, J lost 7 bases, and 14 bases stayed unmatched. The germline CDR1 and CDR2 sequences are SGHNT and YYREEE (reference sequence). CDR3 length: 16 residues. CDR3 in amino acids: CASSIGTSAAGGEQYF. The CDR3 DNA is TGTGCCAGCAGCATAGGGACTAGCGCCGCCGGGGGGGAGCAGTACTTC. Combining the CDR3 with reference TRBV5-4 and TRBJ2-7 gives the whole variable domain ETGVTQSPTHLIKTRGQQVTLRCSSQSGHNTVSWYQQALGQGPQFIFQYYREEENGRGNFPPRFSGLQFPNYSSELNVNALELDDSALYLCASSIGTSAAGGEQYFGPGTRLTVT.

CDR3 sequence reads: CASSFPSSGGTDTQYF. The CDR3 nucleotides are TGTGCCAGCAGTTTCCCCTCCAGCGGGGGCACAGATACGCAGTATTTT. J is TRBJ2-3 and V is TRBV28, with TRBD2 matching 7 bases. Germline CDR1 is MDHEN and CDR2 is SYDVKM. Trimming took 3 bases from V and 1 from J; bases not matched to a gene: 7. The CDR3 has 16 amino acids.

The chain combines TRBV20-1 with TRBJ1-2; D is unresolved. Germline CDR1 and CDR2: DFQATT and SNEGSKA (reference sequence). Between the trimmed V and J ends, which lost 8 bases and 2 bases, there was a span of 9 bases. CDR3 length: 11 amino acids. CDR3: CSSTENYGYTF. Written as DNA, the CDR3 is TGCAGTTCGACGGAGAACTATGGCTACACCTTC.

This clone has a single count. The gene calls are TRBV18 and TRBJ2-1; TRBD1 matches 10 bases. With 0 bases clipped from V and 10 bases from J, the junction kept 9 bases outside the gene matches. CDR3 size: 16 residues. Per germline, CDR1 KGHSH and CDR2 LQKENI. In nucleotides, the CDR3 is TGTGCCAGCTCACCACCGTCCGACAGGGGGCGCCAGGAGCAGTTCTTC. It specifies CASSPPSDRGRQEQFF.

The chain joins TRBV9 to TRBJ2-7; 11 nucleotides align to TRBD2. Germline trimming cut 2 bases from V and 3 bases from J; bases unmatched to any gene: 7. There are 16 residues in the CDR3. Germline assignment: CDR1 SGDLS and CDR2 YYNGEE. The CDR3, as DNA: TGTGCCAGCAGCGTTACTAGCGGGAGTGTGGGCTACGAGCAGTACTTC. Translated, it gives CASSVTSGSVGYEQYF.

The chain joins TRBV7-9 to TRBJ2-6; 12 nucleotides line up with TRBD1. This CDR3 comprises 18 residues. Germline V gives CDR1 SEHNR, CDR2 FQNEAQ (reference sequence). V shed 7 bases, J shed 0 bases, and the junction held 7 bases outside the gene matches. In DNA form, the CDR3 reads TGTGCCAGCACTGCGGGACAGGGGGCTAGCTCTGGGGCCAACGTCCTGACTTTC. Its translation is CASTAGQGASSGANVLTF.

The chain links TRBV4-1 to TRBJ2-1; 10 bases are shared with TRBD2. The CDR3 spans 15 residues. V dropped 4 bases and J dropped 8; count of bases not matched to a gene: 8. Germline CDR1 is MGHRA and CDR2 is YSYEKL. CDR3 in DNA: TGCGCCAGCAGCCGTCTAGCGGGAGCCGGAGATGAGCAGTTCTTC. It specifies CASSRLAGAGDEQFF.

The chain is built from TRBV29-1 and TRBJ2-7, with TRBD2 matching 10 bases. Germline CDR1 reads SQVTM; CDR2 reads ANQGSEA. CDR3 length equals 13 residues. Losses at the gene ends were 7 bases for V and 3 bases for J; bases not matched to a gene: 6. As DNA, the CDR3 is TGCAGCGCTTGGACTAGCGGAAACTACGAGCAGTACTTC. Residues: CSAWTSGNYEQYF.